A selection of T cell receptor beta chains follows, all from one sample in a study of shared clonotypes between healthy human individuals. The assay was immunoSEQ multiplex PCR, and TCRdb's table has in-frame clones only and misses some. The repertoire holds roughly 2.5 million clones, with more than 80% as singletons. The material sequenced was naive CD4+ T cells sorted from blood. These receptors all stem from a man between 18 and 29 years old in good health. Each CDR3 is given with its conserved first and last residue. A D gene is named only where the DNA matches it firmly. Clone size is given for some rows only: seen once, a few or many times, or a class if the clone is expanded.

D gene	clone size	V gene	J gene	CDR3 DNA	CDR3 protein
-	-	TRBV6-1	TRBJ1-1	TGTGCCAGCAGTGAAGGACAGTTGAACACTGAAGCTTTCTTT	CASSEGQLNTEAFF
-	-	TRBV5-4	TRBJ1-2	TGTGCCAGCAGCTTGGTAACTCTTGCCAATGGCTACACCTTC	CASSLVTLANGYTF
TRBD1	-	TRBV9	TRBJ1-6	TGTGCCAGCAGCACAGGGGACAGTTATAATTCACCCCTCCACTTT	CASSTGDSYNSPLHF
-	-	TRBV30	TRBJ2-7	TGTGCCTGGAGCAACCGGGACGGCTCCTACGAGCAGTACTTC	CAWSNRDGSYEQYF
TRBD2	-	TRBV5-1	TRBJ2-1	TGCGCCAGCGGTGCGACAGGGGGACTAGCGGGGCTCAATGAGCAGTTCTTC	CASGATGGLAGLNEQFF
TRBD1	-	TRBV7-9	TRBJ1-3	TGTGCCAGCAGCTTACGGGACAGGGAAGGAAACACCATATATTTT	CASSLRDREGNTIYF
-	once	TRBV18	TRBJ2-1	TGTGCCAGCTCACCACGGGGGGAAAGGGACAATGAGCAGTTCTTC	CASSPRGERDNEQFF
TRBD1	once	TRBV6-6	TRBJ1-5	TGTGCCAGCCAAGGGACAGGGGATCCCAATCAGCCCCAGCATTTT	CASQGTGDPNQPQHF
-	once	TRBV25-1	TRBJ1-5	TGTGCCAGCAGTGAGACCTCATATGCGGGCAATCAGCCCCAGCATTTT	CASSETSYAGNQPQHF
-	-	TRBV10-3	TRBJ2-7	TGTGCCATCAGTGAGACGACACGGGGCGGGAAGTACTTC	CAISETTRGGKYF
TRBD1	-	TRBV7-9	TRBJ2-3	TGTGCCAGCAGCGTCGCTCCGGGACAGGGTCCAGATACGCAGTATTTT	CASSVAPGQGPDTQYF
-	-	TRBV27	TRBJ1-1	TGTGCCAGCTCCGCCAGATTGAACACTGAAGCTTTCTTT	CASSARLNTEAFF
-	-	TRBV5-6	TRBJ2-4	TGTGCCAGCAGCTTGTGGGGAGGGGGAAACATTCAGTACTTC	CASSLWGGGNIQYF
TRBD2	-	TRBV18	TRBJ2-1	TGTGCCAGCTCACCACCAGCGGGAGGGCCGGAGGAGCAGTTCTTC	CASSPPAGGPEEQFF
-	-	TRBV18	TRBJ1-2	TGTGCCAGCTCACCAAAAGACATAAACTATGGCTACACCTTC	CASSPKDINYGYTF
-	-	TRBV7-9	TRBJ1-1	TGTGCCAGCAGCTTAGTGGAGGGAACTGAAGCTTTCTTT	CASSLVEGTEAFF
-	-	TRBV6-6	TRBJ2-1	TGTGCCAGCAGTTACTATGGGGGCTCCTACAATGAGCAGTTCTTC	CASSYYGGSYNEQFF
TRBD2	-	TRBV30	TRBJ2-3	TGTGCCTGGAGTCGCTGGCGGGGGGACACAGATACGCAGTATTTT	CAWSRWRGDTDTQYF
-	-	TRBV16	TRBJ1-1	TGTGCCAGCAGCCAATCTGGGATTGAAGCTTTCTTT	CASSQSGIEAFF
-	-	TRBV19	TRBJ1-2	TGTGCCAGTAGTTCGTGGACGCCTGGCTACACCTTC	CASSSWTPGYTF
TRBD1	-	TRBV7-2	TRBJ2-4	TGTGCCAGCAGCTTAGGTGGGGACAGGGGGATTCAGTACTTC	CASSLGGDRGIQYF
-	-	TRBV30	TRBJ1-1	TGTGCCTGGAGTCGAACTGAAGCTTTCTTT	CAWSRTEAFF
TRBD1	-	TRBV10-2	TRBJ1-2	TGCGCCAGCAAAGCCGGGACAGCTAGTATTAACTATGGCTACACCTTC	CASKAGTASINYGYTF
-	-	TRBV9	TRBJ2-3	TGTGCCAGCAGCCCACTCGGGACATCTAGCACAGATACGCAGTATTTT	CASSPLGTSSTDTQYF
TRBD2	-	TRBV7-2	TRBJ2-5	TGTGCCAGCAGCCCCCCTAGCGGGGGACAAGAGACCCAGTACTTC	CASSPPSGGQETQYF
-	-	TRBV30	TRBJ1-6	TGTGCCTGGAGTGTACAAATTGGATCACCCCTCCACTTT	CAWSVQIGSPLHF
-	-	TRBV6-5	TRBJ2-1	TGTGCCAGCAGCCTAGGGGGCTCCTACAATGAGCAGTTCTTC	CASSLGGSYNEQFF
TRBD2	-	TRBV5-1	TRBJ2-3	TGCGCCAGCCGAGGGGGTGGGCGGACTAGCGAAACAGATACGCAGTATTTT	CASRGGGRTSETDTQYF
-	-	TRBV27	TRBJ2-5	TGTGCCAGCAGCATACTAGCCGGGTCGAGGGAGACCCAGTACTTC	CASSILAGSRETQYF
TRBD2	-	TRBV9	TRBJ2-7	TGTGCCAGCAGCGGCTACGGACTAGCGGGCTACGAGCAGTACTTC	CASSGYGLAGYEQYF
-	-	TRBV7-2	TRBJ2-7	TGTGCCAGCAGCTTAGTCCCGGACCGCCAGTACGAGCAGTACTTC	CASSLVPDRQYEQYF
-	once	TRBV27	TRBJ1-5	TGTGCCAGCAGTTTAAATGCGGGGGCGTCGGGTCAGCCCCAGCATTTT	CASSLNAGASGQPQHF
-	-	TRBV5-4	TRBJ2-1	TGTGCCAGCAGCTTGTATAGTGGGAGCTCCTACAATGAGCAGTTCTTC	CASSLYSGSSYNEQFF
-	-	TRBV5-4	TRBJ2-3	TGTGCCAGCAGCGTAGGGATCCAGGCAGATACGCAGTATTTT	CASSVGIQADTQYF
-	-	TRBV6-6	TRBJ1-1	TGTGCCAGCAGTTTACACTTTTATGAAGCTTTCTTT	CASSLHFYEAFF
TRBD1	-	TRBV27	TRBJ1-2	TGTGCCAGCAGTTTAAGGGGACAGGGTGGCGGCTACACCTTC	CASSLRGQGGGYTF
-	-	TRBV5-6	TRBJ2-5	TGTGCCAGCAGCTGGGAAGAGCAAGAAGGGGAGACCCAGTACTTC	CASSWEEQEGETQYF
-	-	TRBV15	TRBJ2-2	TGTGCCACCAGCAGAGGAGAAAGGAGGAGCACCGGGGAGCTGTTTTTT	CATSRGERRSTGELFF
TRBD2	once	TRBV27	TRBJ2-7	TGTGCCAGCAGTTTGGGGGCTAGCGGGACCGAGCAGTACTTC	CASSLGASGTEQYF
-	-	TRBV30	TRBJ2-7	TGTGCCTGGAGTGTACCCGGGCGAGGGGGCTACGAGCAGTACTTC	CAWSVPGRGGYEQYF
TRBD2	-	TRBV7-2	TRBJ2-5	TGTGCCAGCAGCCAGACTAGCGGCGAAGTACAAGAGACCCAGTACTTC	CASSQTSGEVQETQYF
-	-	TRBV7-8	TRBJ1-2	TGTGCCAGCAGCTTAGTCGGTACAGGGCTTGGGGGCTACACCTTC	CASSLVGTGLGGYTF
TRBD2	-	TRBV5-1	TRBJ2-5	TGCGCCAGCAGCGTGAGCGGGGGCCAAGAGACCCAGTACTTC	CASSVSGGQETQYF
TRBD1	few	TRBV27	TRBJ2-7	TGTGCCAGCAGACGACAGGGGAGCTCCTACGAGCAGTACTTC	CASRRQGSSYEQYF
-	-	TRBV7-6	TRBJ2-5	TGTGCCAGCTCACGAATCCAAGAGACCCAGTACTTC	CASSRIQETQYF
-	once	TRBV5-6	TRBJ1-2	TGTGCCAGCATCGGGAACAGGGCTGTTCGTGGCTACACCTTC	CASIGNRAVRGYTF
-	-	TRBV18	TRBJ1-4	TGTGCCAGCTCACGACAGGTTACTGAAAAACTGTTTTTT	CASSRQVTEKLFF
TRBD2	-	TRBV5-1	TRBJ2-7	TGCGCCAGCAGGTGGACTAGCGGAGCCTCCTACGAGCAGTACTTC	CASRWTSGASYEQYF
-	-	TRBV6-5	TRBJ2-7	TGTGCCAGCGGGACCGAGAGGGGGGTCTCCTACGAGCAGTACTTC	CASGTERGVSYEQYF
TRBD1	-	TRBV6-5	TRBJ1-5	TGTGCCAGCAGTCTCGACAGGGGAAGCAATCAGCCCCAGCATTTT	CASSLDRGSNQPQHF
-	-	TRBV7-9	TRBJ1-1	TGTGCCGGGAGGGGGGGTATGAACACTGAAGCTTTCTTT	CAGRGGMNTEAFF
-	few	TRBV4-1	TRBJ1-1	TGCGCCAGCAGCCAGACAGACACTGAAGCTTTCTTT	CASSQTDTEAFF
-	-	TRBV27	TRBJ1-2	TGTGCCAGCAGCCGGGCCCCAGGGGCGCAATACTATGGCTACACCTTC	CASSRAPGAQYYGYTF
-	-	TRBV4-1	TRBJ1-2	TGCGCCAGCAGCCAAGATAGGTCCTTCTATGGCTACACCTTC	CASSQDRSFYGYTF
TRBD1	-	TRBV5-6	TRBJ2-6	TGTGCCAGCAGTTCGGACAGGGTAGGCAACGTCCTGACTTTC	CASSSDRVGNVLTF